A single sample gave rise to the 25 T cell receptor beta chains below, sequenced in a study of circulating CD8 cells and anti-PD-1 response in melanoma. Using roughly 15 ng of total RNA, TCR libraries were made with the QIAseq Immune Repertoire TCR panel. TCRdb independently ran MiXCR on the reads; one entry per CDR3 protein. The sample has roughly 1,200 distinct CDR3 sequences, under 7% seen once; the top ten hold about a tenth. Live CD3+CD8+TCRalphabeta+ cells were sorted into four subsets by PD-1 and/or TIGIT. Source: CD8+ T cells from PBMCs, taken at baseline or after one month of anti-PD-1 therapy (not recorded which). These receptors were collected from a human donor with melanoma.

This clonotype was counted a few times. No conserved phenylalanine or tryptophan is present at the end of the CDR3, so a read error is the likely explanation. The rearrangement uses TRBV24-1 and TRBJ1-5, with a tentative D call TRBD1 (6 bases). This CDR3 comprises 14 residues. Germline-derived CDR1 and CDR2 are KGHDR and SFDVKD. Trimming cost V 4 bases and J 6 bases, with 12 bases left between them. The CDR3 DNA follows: TGTGCCACCAGTGAATCCCAGGGGACTCAGCCCCAGCATCTT. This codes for CATSESQGTQPQHL.

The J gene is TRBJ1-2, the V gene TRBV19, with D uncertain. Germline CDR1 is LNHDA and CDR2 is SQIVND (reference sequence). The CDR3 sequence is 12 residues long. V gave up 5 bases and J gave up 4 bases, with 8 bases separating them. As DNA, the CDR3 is TGTGCCAGTAGTGCGGGCGTCTATGGCTACACCTTC. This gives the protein CASSAGVYGYTF.

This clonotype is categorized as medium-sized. The CDR3 region has the DNA TGTGCCAGTAGTCGTGGGACCGCAACTAATGAAAAACTGTTTTTT. Translated, it gives CASSRGTATNEKLFF. The chain is built from TRBV19 and TRBJ1-4; possible D gene TRBD1, 5 bases. With 5 bases removed from V and 0 bases from J, the gap between germline ends came to 10 bases. The V gene's germline CDR1 is LNHDA and CDR2 SQIVND (reference sequence). The CDR3 sequence is 15 residues long.

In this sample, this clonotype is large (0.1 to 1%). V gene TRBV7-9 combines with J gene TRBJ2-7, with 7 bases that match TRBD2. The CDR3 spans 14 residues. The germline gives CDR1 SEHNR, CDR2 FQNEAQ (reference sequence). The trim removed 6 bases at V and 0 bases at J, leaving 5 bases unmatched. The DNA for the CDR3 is TGTGCCAGCAGGGATACTAGCGTCTCCTACGAGCAGTACTTC. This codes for CASRDTSVSYEQYF.

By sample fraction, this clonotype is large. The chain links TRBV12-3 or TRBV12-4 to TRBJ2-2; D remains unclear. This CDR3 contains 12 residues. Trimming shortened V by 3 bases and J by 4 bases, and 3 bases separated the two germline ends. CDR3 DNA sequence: TGTGCCAGCAGTTTGGGCACCGGGGAGCTGTTTTTT. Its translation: CASSLGTGELFF.

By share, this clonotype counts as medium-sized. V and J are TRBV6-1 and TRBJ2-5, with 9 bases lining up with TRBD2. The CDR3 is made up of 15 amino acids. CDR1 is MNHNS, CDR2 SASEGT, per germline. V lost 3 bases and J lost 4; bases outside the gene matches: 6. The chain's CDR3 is CASSESLAGPETQYF. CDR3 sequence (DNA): TGTGCCAGCAGTGAGTCGCTAGCGGGGCCAGAGACCCAGTACTTC.

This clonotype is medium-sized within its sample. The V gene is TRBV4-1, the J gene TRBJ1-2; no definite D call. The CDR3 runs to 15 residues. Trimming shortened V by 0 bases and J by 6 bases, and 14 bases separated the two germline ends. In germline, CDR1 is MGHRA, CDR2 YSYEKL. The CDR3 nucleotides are TGCGCCAGCAGCCAAGATCGGGCCACTCGAGATGGCTACACCTTC. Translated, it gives CASSQDRATRDGYTF.

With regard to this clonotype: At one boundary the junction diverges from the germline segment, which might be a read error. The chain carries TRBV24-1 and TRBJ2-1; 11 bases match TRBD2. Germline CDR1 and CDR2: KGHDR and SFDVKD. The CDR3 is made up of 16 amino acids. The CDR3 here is CATSDLTSGGQNGQFF. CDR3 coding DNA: TGTGCCACCAGTGACCTAACTAGCGGGGGACAAAATGGGCAGTTCTTC.

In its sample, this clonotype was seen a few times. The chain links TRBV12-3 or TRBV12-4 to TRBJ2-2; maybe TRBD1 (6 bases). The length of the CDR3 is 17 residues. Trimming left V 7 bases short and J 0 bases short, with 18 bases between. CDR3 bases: TGTGCCAGCACCCCTCTGGGCAGGGGCCCGAACACCGGGGAGCTGTTTTTT. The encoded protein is CASTPLGRGPNTGELFF.

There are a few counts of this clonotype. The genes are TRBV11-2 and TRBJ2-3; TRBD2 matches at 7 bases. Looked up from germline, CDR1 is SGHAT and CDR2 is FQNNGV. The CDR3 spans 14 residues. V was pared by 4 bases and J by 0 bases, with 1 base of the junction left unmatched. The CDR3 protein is CASSWTRSTDTQYF. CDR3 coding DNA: TGTGCCAGCAGCTGGACTAGAAGCACAGATACGCAGTATTTT.

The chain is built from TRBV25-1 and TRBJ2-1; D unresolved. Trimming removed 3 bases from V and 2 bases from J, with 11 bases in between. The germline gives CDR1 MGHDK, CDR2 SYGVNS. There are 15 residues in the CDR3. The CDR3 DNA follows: TGTGCCAGCAGTGAGACGGCCTCAACCTACAATGAGCAGTTCTTC. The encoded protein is CASSETASTYNEQFF.

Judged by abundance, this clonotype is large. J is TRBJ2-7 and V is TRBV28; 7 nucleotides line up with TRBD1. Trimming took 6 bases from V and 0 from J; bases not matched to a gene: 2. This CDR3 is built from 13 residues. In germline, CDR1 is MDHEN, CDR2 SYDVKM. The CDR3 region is CASRTGDSYEQYF. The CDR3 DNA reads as TGTGCCAGCAGAACAGGGGACTCCTACGAGCAGTACTTC.

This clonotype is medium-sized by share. CDR3 in amino acids: CASRALDLVQFGEKLFF. The CDR3, as DNA: TGCGCCAGCAGAGCCCTAGACCTCGTCCAGTTTGGGGAAAAACTGTTTTTT. V and J are TRBV4-1 and TRBJ1-4, with D unclear. The V end was cut by 6 bases, the J end by 8 bases, with 25 bases between. Germline V CDR1 and CDR2: MGHRA, YSYEKL. The CDR3 covers 17 residues.

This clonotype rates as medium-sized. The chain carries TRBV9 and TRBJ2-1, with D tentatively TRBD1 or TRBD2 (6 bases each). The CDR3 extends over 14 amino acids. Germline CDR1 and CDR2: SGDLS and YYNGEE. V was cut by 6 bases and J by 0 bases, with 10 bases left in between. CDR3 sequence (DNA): TGTGCCAGCAACGGGGGCAGCTCCTACAATGAGCAGTTCTTC. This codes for CASNGGSSYNEQFF.

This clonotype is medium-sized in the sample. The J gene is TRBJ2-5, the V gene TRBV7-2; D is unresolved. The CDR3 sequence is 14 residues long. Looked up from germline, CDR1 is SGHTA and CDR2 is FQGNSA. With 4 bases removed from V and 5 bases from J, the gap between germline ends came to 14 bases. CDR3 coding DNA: TGTGCCAGCAGCTCAGACCGTAGTGGGGAGACCCAGTACTTC. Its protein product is CASSSDRSGETQYF.

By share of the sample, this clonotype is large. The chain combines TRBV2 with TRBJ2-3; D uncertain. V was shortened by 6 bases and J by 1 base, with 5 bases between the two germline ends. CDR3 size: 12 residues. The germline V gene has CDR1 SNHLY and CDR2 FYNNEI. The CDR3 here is CASRRGTDTQYF. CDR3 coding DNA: TGTGCCAGCAGAAGGGGCACAGATACGCAGTATTTT.

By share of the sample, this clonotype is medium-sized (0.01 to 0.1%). CDR3 nucleotide sequence: TGTGCCAGCAGTTTCTTATTGGGTTTCCAAGAGACCCAGTACTTC. This codes for CASSFLLGFQETQYF. The chain employs TRBV27 and TRBJ2-5; D gene ambiguous. Trimming took 3 bases from V and 1 from J, leaving 12 bases between them. This CDR3 is built from 15 residues. The germline CDR1 and CDR2 sequences are MNHEY and SMNVEV (reference sequence).

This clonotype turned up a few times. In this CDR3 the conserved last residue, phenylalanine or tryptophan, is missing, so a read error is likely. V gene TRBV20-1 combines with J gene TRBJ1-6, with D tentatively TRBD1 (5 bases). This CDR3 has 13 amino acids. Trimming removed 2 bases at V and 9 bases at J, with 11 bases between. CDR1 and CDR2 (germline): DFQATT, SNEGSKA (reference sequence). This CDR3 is CSARRGEGSPLHL. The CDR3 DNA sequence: TGCAGTGCTAGAAGGGGAGAGGGTTCACCCCTCCACCTT.

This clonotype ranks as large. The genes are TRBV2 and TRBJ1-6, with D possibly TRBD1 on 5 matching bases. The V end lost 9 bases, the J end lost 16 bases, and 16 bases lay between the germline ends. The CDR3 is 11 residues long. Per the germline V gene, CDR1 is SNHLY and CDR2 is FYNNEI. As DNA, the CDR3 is TGTGCCAGTAGTCCAGGGAATCTACTCCACTTT. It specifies CASSPGNLLHF. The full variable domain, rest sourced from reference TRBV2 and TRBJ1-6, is EPEVTQTPSHQVTQMGQEVILRCVPISNHLYFYWYRQILGQKVEFLVSFYNNEISEKSEIFDDQFSVERPDGSNFTLKIRSTKLEDSAMYFCASSPGNLLHFGNGTRLTVT.

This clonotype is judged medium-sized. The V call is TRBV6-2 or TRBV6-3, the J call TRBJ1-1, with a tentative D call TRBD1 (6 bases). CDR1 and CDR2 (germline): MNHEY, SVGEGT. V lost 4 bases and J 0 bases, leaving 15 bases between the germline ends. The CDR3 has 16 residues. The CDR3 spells CASSSPGQLLNTEAFF. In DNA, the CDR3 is TGTGCCAGCAGTTCCCCCGGACAGCTCTTGAACACTGAAGCTTTCTTT.

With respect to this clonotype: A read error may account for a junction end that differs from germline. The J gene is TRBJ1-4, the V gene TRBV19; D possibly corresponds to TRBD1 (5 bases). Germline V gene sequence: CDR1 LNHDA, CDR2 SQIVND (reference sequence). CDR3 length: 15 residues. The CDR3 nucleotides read TGTGCCAGTAGTGCAACTGGGGACTCGGATGAAAAACTGCTTTTT. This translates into CASSATGDSDEKLLF.

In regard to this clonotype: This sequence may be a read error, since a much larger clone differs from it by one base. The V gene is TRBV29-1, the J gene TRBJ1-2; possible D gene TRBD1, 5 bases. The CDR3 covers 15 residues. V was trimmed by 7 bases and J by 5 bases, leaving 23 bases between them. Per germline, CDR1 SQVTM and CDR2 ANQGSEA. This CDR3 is CSAAGSNSMGYGYTF. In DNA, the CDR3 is TGCAGCGCGGCAGGGTCCAATTCCATGGGTTATGGCTACACCTTC.

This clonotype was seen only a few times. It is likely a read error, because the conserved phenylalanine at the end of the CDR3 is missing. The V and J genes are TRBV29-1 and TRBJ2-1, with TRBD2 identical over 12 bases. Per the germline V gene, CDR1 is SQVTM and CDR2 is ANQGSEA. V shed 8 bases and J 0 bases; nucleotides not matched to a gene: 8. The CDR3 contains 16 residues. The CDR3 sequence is CSSIGLAGTSYNEQFL. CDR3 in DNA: TGCAGCTCAATAGGACTAGCGGGAACCTCCTACAATGAGCAGTTCCTC.

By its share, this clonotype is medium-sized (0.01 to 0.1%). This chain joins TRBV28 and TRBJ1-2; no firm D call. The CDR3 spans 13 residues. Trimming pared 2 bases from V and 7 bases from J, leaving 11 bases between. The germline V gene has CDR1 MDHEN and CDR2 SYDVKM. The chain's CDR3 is CASSLSAVGGYTF. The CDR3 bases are TGTGCCAGCAGTTTAAGTGCGGTTGGTGGCTACACCTTC.

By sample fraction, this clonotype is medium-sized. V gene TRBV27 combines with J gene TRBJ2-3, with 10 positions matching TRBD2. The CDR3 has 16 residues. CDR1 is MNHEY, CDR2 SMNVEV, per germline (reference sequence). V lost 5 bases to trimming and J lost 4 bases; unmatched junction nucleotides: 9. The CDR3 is CASSLGTSAFSDTQYF. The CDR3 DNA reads TGTGCCAGCAGTCTTGGGACTAGCGCTTTCTCAGATACGCAGTATTTT.